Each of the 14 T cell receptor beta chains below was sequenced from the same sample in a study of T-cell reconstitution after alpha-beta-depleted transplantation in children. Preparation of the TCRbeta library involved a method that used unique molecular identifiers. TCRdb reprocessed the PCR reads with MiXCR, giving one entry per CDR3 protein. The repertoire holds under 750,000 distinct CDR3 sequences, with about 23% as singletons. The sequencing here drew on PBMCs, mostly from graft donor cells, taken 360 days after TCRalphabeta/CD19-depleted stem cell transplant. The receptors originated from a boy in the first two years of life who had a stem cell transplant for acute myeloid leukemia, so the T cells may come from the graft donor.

CDR3 DNA: TGTGCCAGCAGGAAGTGGGGTTCCTACGAGCAGTACGTC. This sequence encodes CASRKWGSYEQYV. The rearrangement links TRBV28 to TRBJ2-7, with D hard to call. CDR1 is MDHEN, CDR2 SYDVKM, per germline. Trimming took off 6 bases at V and 1 base at J, with 10 bases between the two ends. This CDR3 has 13 residues.

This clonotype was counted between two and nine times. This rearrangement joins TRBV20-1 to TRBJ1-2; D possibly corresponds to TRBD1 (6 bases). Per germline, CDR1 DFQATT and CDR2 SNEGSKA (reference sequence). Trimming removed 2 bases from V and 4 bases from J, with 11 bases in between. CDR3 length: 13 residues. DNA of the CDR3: TGCAGTGCTAGACAGGGGCAGATCTATGGCTACACCTTC. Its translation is CSARQGQIYGYTF.

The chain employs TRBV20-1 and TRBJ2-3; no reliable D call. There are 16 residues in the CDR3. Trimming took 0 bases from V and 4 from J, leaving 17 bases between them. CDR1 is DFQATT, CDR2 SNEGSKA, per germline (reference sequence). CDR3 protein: CSARDRARSLSDTQYF. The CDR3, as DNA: TGCAGTGCTAGAGATCGTGCTAGAAGTCTCTCAGATACGCAGTATTTT.

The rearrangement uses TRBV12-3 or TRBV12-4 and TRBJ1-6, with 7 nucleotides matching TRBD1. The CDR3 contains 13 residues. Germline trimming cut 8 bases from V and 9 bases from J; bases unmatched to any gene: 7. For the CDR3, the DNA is TGTGCCAGCGCCGACAGGGAGAGTTCACCCCTCCACTTT. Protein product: CASADRESSPLHF.

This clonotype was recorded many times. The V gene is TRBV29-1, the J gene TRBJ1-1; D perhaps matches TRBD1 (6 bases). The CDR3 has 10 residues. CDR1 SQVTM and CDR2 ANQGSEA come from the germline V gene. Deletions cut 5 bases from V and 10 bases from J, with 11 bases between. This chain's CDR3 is CSVNGGRAFF. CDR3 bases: TGCAGCGTTAATGGGGGGCGAGCTTTCTTT.

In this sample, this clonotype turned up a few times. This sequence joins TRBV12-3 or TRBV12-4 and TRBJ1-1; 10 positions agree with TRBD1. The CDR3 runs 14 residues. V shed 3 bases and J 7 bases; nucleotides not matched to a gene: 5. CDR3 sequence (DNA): TGTGCCAGCAGTTTCCGGACAGGGGGGGTTGAAGCTTTCTTT. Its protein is CASSFRTGGVEAFF.

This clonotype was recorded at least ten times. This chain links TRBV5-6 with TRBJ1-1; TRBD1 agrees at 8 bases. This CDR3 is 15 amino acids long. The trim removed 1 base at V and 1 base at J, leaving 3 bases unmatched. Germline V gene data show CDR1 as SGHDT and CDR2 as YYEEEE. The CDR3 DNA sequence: TGTGCCAGCAGCTTGTGGGACAGGCGGAACACTGAAGCTTTCTTT. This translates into CASSLWDRRNTEAFF.

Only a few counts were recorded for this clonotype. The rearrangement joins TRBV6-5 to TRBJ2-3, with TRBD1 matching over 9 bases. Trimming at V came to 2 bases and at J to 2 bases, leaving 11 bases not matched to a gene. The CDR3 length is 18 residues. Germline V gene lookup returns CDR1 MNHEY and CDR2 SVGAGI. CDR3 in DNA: TGTGCCAGCAGTTACAGGACAGGGGCGGGATTGATCACAGATACGCAGTATTTT. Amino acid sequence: CASSYRTGAGLITDTQYF.

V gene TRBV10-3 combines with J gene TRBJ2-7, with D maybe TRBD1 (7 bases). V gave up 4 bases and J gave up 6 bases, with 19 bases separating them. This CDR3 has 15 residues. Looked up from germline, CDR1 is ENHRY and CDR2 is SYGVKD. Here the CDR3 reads CAISGRDRIDSEQYF. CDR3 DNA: TGTGCCATCAGTGGGCGGGACAGAATCGACTCCGAGCAGTACTTC.

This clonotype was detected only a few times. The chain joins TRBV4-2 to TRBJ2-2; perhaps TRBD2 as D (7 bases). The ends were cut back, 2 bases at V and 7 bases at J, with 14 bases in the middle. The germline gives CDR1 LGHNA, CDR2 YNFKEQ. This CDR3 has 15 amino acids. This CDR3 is CASSQPGGRSGELFF. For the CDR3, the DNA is TGTGCCAGCAGCCAACCCGGGGGGCGAAGCGGGGAGCTGTTTTTT.

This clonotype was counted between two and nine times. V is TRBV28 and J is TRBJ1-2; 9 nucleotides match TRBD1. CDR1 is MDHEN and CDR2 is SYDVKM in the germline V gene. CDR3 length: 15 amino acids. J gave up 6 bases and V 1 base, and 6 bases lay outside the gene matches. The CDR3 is CASSLLEDRGDGYTF. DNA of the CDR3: TGTGCCAGCAGTTTATTAGAGGACAGGGGAGATGGCTACACCTTC.

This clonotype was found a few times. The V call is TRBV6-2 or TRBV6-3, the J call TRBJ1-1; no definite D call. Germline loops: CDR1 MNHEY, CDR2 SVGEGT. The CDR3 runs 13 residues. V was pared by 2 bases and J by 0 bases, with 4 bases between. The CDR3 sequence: CASSYVLNTEAFF. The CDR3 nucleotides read TGTGCCAGCAGTTACGTCTTGAACACTGAAGCTTTCTTT.

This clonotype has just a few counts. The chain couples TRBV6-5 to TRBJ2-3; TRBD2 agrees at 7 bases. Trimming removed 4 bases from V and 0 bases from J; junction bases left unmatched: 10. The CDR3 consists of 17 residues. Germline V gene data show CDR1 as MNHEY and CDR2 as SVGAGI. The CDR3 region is CASSFLPGRESTDTQYF. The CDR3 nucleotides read TGTGCCAGCAGTTTTTTACCAGGGAGGGAAAGCACAGATACGCAGTATTTT.

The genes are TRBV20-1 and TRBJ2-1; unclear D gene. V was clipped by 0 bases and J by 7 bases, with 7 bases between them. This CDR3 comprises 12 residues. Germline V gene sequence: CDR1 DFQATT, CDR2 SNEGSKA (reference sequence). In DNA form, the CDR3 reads TGCAGTGCTAGAGATCAGCCTAATGAGCAGTTCTTC. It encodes CSARDQPNEQFF.